This TCR beta chain was identified during a study of spatial heterogeneity in lung cancer. Background on the study: Averaged across combinations, each unique TCR and UMI pairing appeared more than ten times in raw reads, which were uncorrected.

The CDR3 covers 16 residues. The germline V and J ends were trimmed by 5 bases and 2 bases, with 18 bases remaining between them. Per germline, CDR1 SGHTA and CDR2 FQGNSA. This clonotype was seen repeatedly, ten times or more. Its antigen remains unidentified. The library was built for alpha chains, so this beta chain is an off-target read and its size means little. Broader study findings: Mutation counts in tumors were tracked by counts of expanded intratumoral alpha and beta TCRs.

Each TCR cDNA molecule carried a unique molecular identifier. TCRdb re-derived calls from the 5' RACE reads in MiXCR, one entry per CDR3 protein. The sample lists about 13,000 distinct CDR3 sequences, more than 5% occurring once. Time point given: sample taken at primary tumor resection. From tumor, nontumor lung or frozen PBMC, whole RNA was taken unsorted for sequencing. The sequencing here drew on lung tumor tissue, taken at surgery. The receptor was isolated from a female donor with early-stage non-small cell lung cancer. This chain connects TRBV7-2 to TRBJ1-2; D remains ambiguous. The CDR3 bases are TGTGCCAGCAGCAGTTTCGTGCGGGAAGGCAACTATGGCTACACCTTC. It encodes CASSSFVREGNYGYTF.